The present T cell receptor beta chain was sequenced within a study of CD8+CD57+ T cells in acquired aplastic anemia. Study as a whole: Mean DNA quantity obtained from sorted CD4+ and CD8+ cells was 3 to 3.5 ug. Notes on the study in general: The same twenty-nine CD8+ CDR3 sequences occurred in patients and in controls.

Remarks on this clonotype: Its antigen is still unknown.

The sequenced patients had an expansion of CD8+CD57+ cells seen by flow cytometry. Each of the patients presented with severe acquired aplastic anemia. Germline V gene data show CDR1 as SQVTM and CDR2 as ANQGSEA. Trimming shortened V by 6 bases and J by 0 bases, and 13 bases separated the two germline ends. There are 14 residues in the CDR3. Genomic DNA provided the template from which TCR beta VDJ and CDR3 profiles were obtained. One entry per CDR3 protein, called by TCRdb with MiXCR from the reads. The sample has fewer than 250,000 distinct CDR3 sequences, about half seen once. The chain has TRBV29-1 and TRBJ2-3; a possible D gene is TRBD1 (6 bases). Sequencing was performed on sorted CD4+, CD8+, or CD8+CD57+ T cells (not recorded which) from PBMCs. The receptor comes from a human donor with aplastic anemia. CDR3 nucleotides: TGCAGCGTGAGACATGGACAGAGCACAGATACGCAGTATTTT. This gives the protein CSVRHGQSTDTQYF.